This passage covers 7 T cell receptor beta chains from one sample sequenced in a study of blood T cell repertoires in COVID-19. Clones were sequenced by immunoSEQ multiplex PCR, and TCRdb holds only the in-frame ones, with some missing. The table lists about 320,000 clones, 90% of them singletons. What was sequenced was PBMCs or T cells enriched from blood (not recorded which). The receptors come from a woman in her twenties or thirties who had been exposed to COVID-19.

The chain carries TRBV6-5 and TRBJ1-2; 7 bases match TRBD1. CDR3 length: 14 residues. Looked up from germline, CDR1 is MNHEY and CDR2 is SVGAGI. Losses at the gene ends were 7 bases for V and 8 bases for J; bases not matched to a gene: 13. The CDR3 here is CASTTLKGARGYTF. CDR3 sequence (DNA): TGTGCCAGCACCACCCTGAAGGGGGCACGCGGCTACACCTTC.

This clone was seen more than once but under ten times. The chain links TRBV2 to TRBJ2-2; weak D call: TRBD2 (5 bases). The CDR3 consists of 15 residues. Between the trimmed V and J ends, which lost 3 bases and 3 bases, there was a span of 11 bases. Germline-derived CDR1 and CDR2 are SNHLY and FYNNEI. CDR3 bases: TGTGCCAGCAGTGAGCATGGAGGCGACACCGGGGAGCTGTTTTTT. Translated, it gives CASSEHGGDTGELFF.

The chain combines TRBV7-9 with TRBJ2-7; 7 bases agree with TRBD2. The CDR3 is made up of 12 amino acids. The germline V gene has CDR1 SEHNR and CDR2 FQNEAQ (reference sequence). V trimming: 3 bases; J trimming: 6 bases; junction bases outside the gene matches: 2. The CDR3 here is CASSFGGSEQYF. The DNA of the CDR3 is TGTGCCAGCAGCTTCGGGGGGAGCGAGCAGTACTTC.

The chain combines TRBV7-8 with TRBJ1-2; tentative D call: TRBD1 (5 bases). Germline lookup yields CDR1 SGHVS and CDR2 FQNEAQ. The CDR3 contains 16 residues. Between the trimmed V and J ends, which lost 2 bases and 0 bases, there was a span of 13 bases. CDR3 nucleotides: TGTGCCAGCAGCTTACGACAGCCCGCAGCTAACTATGGCTACACCTTC. Translating it yields CASSLRQPAANYGYTF.

The rearrangement joins TRBV15 to TRBJ1-2, with D possibly TRBD1 on 5 matching bases. There are 13 residues in the CDR3. Germline loops: CDR1 LNHNV, CDR2 YYDKDF (reference sequence). V lost 5 bases and J lost 7, with 14 bases in between. For the CDR3, the DNA is TGTGCCACCAGCCGCCCCAGCGGGGGTGGCTACACCTTC. Residues: CATSRPSGGGYTF. The whole variable domain, filled in from reference TRBV15 and TRBJ1-2, reads DAMVIQNPRYQVTQFGKPVTLSCSQTLNHNVMYWYQQKSSQAPKLLFHYYDKDFNNEADTPDNFQSRRPNTSFCFLDIRSPGLGDTAMYLCATSRPSGGGYTFGSGTRLTVV.

The genes are TRBV20-1 and TRBJ1-2, with 7 bases fitting TRBD1. The J segment lost 6 bases and the V segment lost 6 bases, leaving 4 bases of the junction unmatched. Germline V gene sequence: CDR1 DFQATT, CDR2 SNEGSKA (reference sequence). This CDR3 region has 11 residues. The CDR3 protein is CSAPGQHGYTF. The CDR3 bases are TGCAGTGCCCCGGGACAGCATGGCTACACCTTC.

The V and J genes are TRBV30 and TRBJ1-1; 7 nucleotides align to TRBD1. The CDR3 has 12 residues. The V and J ends lost 5 bases and 3 bases, in that order; junction bases with no gene match: 3. CDR1 and CDR2 (germline): GTSNPN, SVGIG (reference sequence). The CDR3 DNA sequence: TGTGCCTGGGACAGGGCTCACACTGAAGCTTTCTTT. It is translated as CAWDRAHTEAFF.